This TCR beta chain emerged from a study of T-cell reconstitution after alpha-beta-depleted transplantation in children. Broader study findings: Day-60 TCRbeta diversity that was high in some patients was derived from surviving recipient T cells and thymic progenitors. Reportedly, only several hundred clones from non-depleted graft cells drove alpha-beta T-cell counts at about two months. Counts and diversity of T cells one year after transplant came mostly from newly produced T cells.

The authors prepared the TCRbeta library with unique molecular identifiers. TCRdb re-called the PCR reads with MiXCR, one entry per CDR3 protein. The sample lists 500,000 to 750,000 distinct CDR3 sequences, 27% occurring once. This CDR3 spans 12 amino acids. Trimming took 5 bases from V and 5 from J, leaving 9 bases between them. This clonotype has more than one count but fewer than ten. What it binds is unknown. This sequence originates from a boy less than two years old with Wiskott-Aldrich syndrome, due to receive a stem cell transplant. This chain uses TRBV12-3 or TRBV12-4 with TRBJ1-1; no clear D gene. Sequencing was performed on PBMCs, taken before TCRalphabeta/CD19-depleted stem cell transplant. The CDR3: CASSVGLTEAFF. CDR3 sequence (DNA): TGTGCCAGCAGTGTCGGTCTTACTGAAGCTTTCTTT.